The text below deals with one TCR beta chain. No antigen is known for it. The V gene end was trimmed by 3 bases and the J gene end by 8 bases; junction bases not matched to a gene: 9. Looked up from germline, CDR1 is SGHDT and CDR2 is YYEEEE. This CDR3 has 17 amino acids. TCRdb's table, derived via immunoSEQ multiplex PCR, lists solely in-frame clones and lacks some. The sample consists of roughly 49,000 clones, 77% of them appearing once. These data are taken from a study of PD-1 blockade in mismatch repair-deficient tumors. Turning to the study itself: All were previously treated, progressing patients with 12 mismatch repair-deficient cancer types.

Findings of the study overall: Tumor-resident clones, often undetectable pretreatment in blood, expanded then contracted after pembrolizumab.

Mismatch repair deficiency was confirmed in all patients, by PCR or immunohistochemistry. Sequencing used PBMCs, obtained before pembrolizumab treatment. The source of this sequence is an adult with mismatch repair-deficient cancer. V usage is TRBV5-6 and J usage is TRBJ2-2; 14 bases fit TRBD2. CDR3 sequence (DNA): TGTGCCAGCAGCTCGCCGGGACTAGCGGGAGTGCGAGGGGAGCTGTTTTTT. It specifies CASSSPGLAGVRGELFF.